This passage covers 30 T cell receptor beta chains from one sample sequenced in a study of blood T cells in healthy people across ages. Alongside a J-beta primer mix, a sample-barcoded 5' primer served in a second PCR lasting about 6 to 12 cycles. MiXCR, run by TCRdb on the 5' RACE reads, gives a single entry per CDR3 protein. The sample carries some 1,800,000 distinct CDR3 sequences, 39% recorded once. The specimen was blood. The receptors derive from a human donor in good health.

The chain uses TRBV24-1 and TRBJ2-1, with D perhaps TRBD2 (5 bases). CDR1 KGHDR and CDR2 SFDVKD come from the germline V gene. This CDR3 comprises 15 residues. With 5 bases removed from V and 0 bases from J, the gap between germline ends came to 10 bases. Written as DNA, the CDR3 is TGTGCCACCAGTGGAGGGCCCGACTCCTACAATGAGCAGTTCTTC. Its protein is CATSGGPDSYNEQFF.

The chain recombines TRBV27 with TRBJ2-3; 9 bases are a match to TRBD2. J gave up 11 bases and V 3 bases, and 9 bases lay outside the gene matches. Per germline, CDR1 MNHEY and CDR2 SMNVEV (reference sequence). This CDR3 contains 14 residues. The chain's CDR3 is CASSLLSSGEGQYF. For the CDR3, the DNA is TGTGCCAGCAGTTTGTTGTCTAGCGGGGAGGGGCAGTATTTT.

This rearrangement joins TRBV6-2 or TRBV6-3 to TRBJ2-1, with no clear D. Trimming pared 2 bases from V and 0 bases from J, leaving 8 bases between. Germline-derived CDR1 and CDR2 are MNHEY and SVGEGT. The length of the CDR3 is 15 residues. This CDR3 is CASSYGVSSYNEQFF. The CDR3 DNA reads TGTGCCAGCAGTTACGGCGTAAGCTCCTACAATGAGCAGTTCTTC.

This clonotype was detected only a few times. This chain links TRBV10-3 with TRBJ1-2; 9 positions match TRBD1. With 6 bases clipped from V and 3 bases from J, the junction kept 8 bases outside the gene matches. The length of the CDR3 is 15 residues. Germline loops: CDR1 ENHRY, CDR2 SYGVKD. CDR3 sequence: CAIRDIRDRDYGYTF. The DNA of the CDR3 is TGTGCCATCAGAGATATTCGGGACAGGGACTATGGCTACACCTTC.

This clonotype was seen only a few times. This rearrangement joins TRBV29-1 to TRBJ2-3; D tentatively reads TRBD1 or TRBD2 (5 bases each). The CDR3 loop spans 13 amino acids. The ends were cut back, 8 bases at V and 7 bases at J, with 19 bases in the middle. CDR1 is SQVTM, CDR2 ANQGSEA, per germline. The CDR3 region is CSLRGGARNTQYF. As DNA, the CDR3 is TGCAGCCTCCGGGGTGGGGCCCGGAATACGCAGTATTTT.

A word on this clonotype: Relative to the germline gene, one junction end is altered; a read error may explain this. V is TRBV20-1 and J is TRBJ1-2; D not resolved. From germline, CDR1 is DFQATT and CDR2 SNEGSKA (reference sequence). The CDR3 loop spans 12 amino acids. The CDR3 spells CRARVPSRRYTF. In nucleotides, the CDR3 is TGCAGGGCTAGAGTACCATCTAGGCGCTACACCTTC.

The genes are TRBV7-2 and TRBJ2-5, with 7 bases aligning to TRBD1. Germline trimming cut 7 bases from V and 1 base from J; bases unmatched to any gene: 6. CDR1 and CDR2 (germline): SGHTA, FQGNSA. The CDR3 runs 14 residues. CDR3 nucleotides: TGTGCCAGCAACTCGCAGGGGGTCCAAGAGACCCAGTACTTC. Protein sequence: CASNSQGVQETQYF.

CDR3 DNA: TGTGCCAGCAGTTACACTGACAGTTCCGCCTACGAGCAGTACTTC. Encoded protein: CASSYTDSSAYEQYF. V usage is TRBV2 and J usage is TRBJ2-7; the D gene is possibly TRBD1 (5 bases). V lost 5 bases, J lost 2 bases, and 16 bases lay in between. The CDR3 spans 15 residues. Per germline, CDR1 SNHLY and CDR2 FYNNEI.

The chain has TRBV29-1 and TRBJ1-2; 8 positions match TRBD1. The germline gives CDR1 SQVTM, CDR2 ANQGSEA. With V trimmed by 3 bases and J by 3 bases, 6 bases remained unmatched. The length of the CDR3 is 14 residues. CDR3 sequence (DNA): TGCAGCGTTGATAGGGCAGGGGGCGACTATGGCTACACCTTC. Translation: CSVDRAGGDYGYTF.

This clonotype was picked up a small number of times. The genes are TRBV7-9 and TRBJ1-1; weak D call: TRBD1 (6 bases). Germline V gene lookup returns CDR1 SEHNR and CDR2 FQNEAQ (reference sequence). The CDR3 loop spans 12 amino acids. With 5 bases removed from V and 10 bases from J, the gap between germline ends came to 14 bases. The CDR3 DNA reads TGTGCCAGCAGCCTGGGGGCGGCGGGAGCTTTCTTT. As protein: CASSLGAAGAFF.

In regard to this clonotype: Relative to the germline gene, one junction end is altered; a read error may explain this. The J gene is TRBJ2-1, the V gene TRBV9; 7 nucleotides match TRBD1. The CDR3 contains 15 residues. The germline V gene has CDR1 SGDLS and CDR2 YYNGEE. CDR3 loop: CTSSYRTGWDNEQFF. The CDR3 DNA sequence: TGTACCAGCAGCTACCGGACAGGATGGGACAATGAGCAGTTCTTC.

The chain couples TRBV29-1 to TRBJ1-1; the D gene is possibly TRBD1 (5 bases). Germline CDR1 SQVTM, CDR2 ANQGSEA. The V end lost 6 bases, the J end lost 5 bases, and 19 bases lay between the germline ends. This CDR3 has 14 residues. The CDR3 DNA is TGCAGCGTCCGACTGTCTTCGAGGGGTACTGAAGCTTTCTTT. It encodes CSVRLSSRGTEAFF.

The chain links TRBV12-3 or TRBV12-4 to TRBJ1-5, with 7 positions matching TRBD1. After removal of 6 bases from V and 5 bases from J, the junction contained 4 bases not matched to a gene. The CDR3 spans 13 residues. The CDR3 nucleotides are TGTGCCAGCAGGCCAGGGACAGATCAGCCCCAGCATTTT. It specifies CASRPGTDQPQHF.

The chain carries TRBV28 and TRBJ2-1; 7 nucleotides align to TRBD1. The CDR3 loop spans 12 amino acids. Germline CDR1 is MDHEN and CDR2 is SYDVKM. Trimming cost V 10 bases and J 10 bases; bases outside gene matches: 10. The CDR3 reads CATDTGAREQFF. The CDR3, as DNA: TGTGCCACTGACACAGGGGCGAGGGAGCAGTTCTTC.

The CDR3 is CSASPGPLTYSNQPQHF. The DNA for the CDR3 is TGCAGTGCTAGTCCAGGCCCACTCACTTATAGCAATCAGCCCCAGCATTTT. The rearrangement joins TRBV20-1 to TRBJ1-5; D unresolved. This CDR3 region has 17 residues. Germline V gene sequence: CDR1 DFQATT, CDR2 SNEGSKA (reference sequence). V gave up 3 bases and J gave up 0 bases, with 18 bases separating them.

This chain uses TRBV2 with TRBJ1-6; 7 bases line up with TRBD1. With 6 bases clipped from V and 5 bases from J, the junction kept 7 bases outside the gene matches. Germline values: CDR1 SNHLY, CDR2 FYNNEI. There are 15 residues in the CDR3. The CDR3 is CASSVDRTHNSPLHF. The CDR3, as DNA: TGTGCCAGCAGCGTGGACAGGACTCATAATTCACCCCTCCACTTT.

A few counts support this clonotype. V and J are TRBV4-1 and TRBJ1-2; maybe TRBD1 (5 bases). The V gene lost 1 base and the J gene lost 6 bases, with 15 bases spanning the gap. The CDR3 is 15 residues long. The germline V gene has CDR1 MGHRA and CDR2 YSYEKL. The CDR3 nucleotides read TGCGCCAGCAGCCAAGTGGGAGGAGGAGGGGATGGCTACACCTTC. This sequence encodes CASSQVGGGGDGYTF.

The V call is TRBV25-1, the J call TRBJ1-2, with D tentatively TRBD1 (6 bases). V gave up 2 bases and J gave up 3 bases, with 13 bases separating them. Germline V gene sequence: CDR1 MGHDK, CDR2 SYGVNS. The CDR3 totals 15 residues. The DNA for the CDR3 is TGTGCCAGCAGTGAAGGGGGGGGGCTACACTATGGCTACACCTTC. Protein sequence: CASSEGGGLHYGYTF.

This rearrangement joins TRBV29-1 to TRBJ1-1; no firm D call. The CDR3 length is 14 residues. V lost 4 bases and J 1 base, leaving 13 bases between the germline ends. The germline CDR1 and CDR2 sequences are SQVTM and ANQGSEA. The CDR3, as DNA: TGCAGCGTTGTGAGGGTAGGAAAGAACACTGAAGCTTTCTTT. This translates into CSVVRVGKNTEAFF.

There are a few counts of this clonotype. The genes are TRBV7-2 and TRBJ1-2; D remains unclear. V lost 0 bases to trimming and J lost 6 bases, with 11 bases between them. CDR1 SGHTA and CDR2 FQGNSA come from the germline V gene. This CDR3 spans 14 amino acids. The chain's CDR3 is CASSLARRPDGYTF. CDR3 DNA: TGTGCCAGCAGCTTAGCGAGGAGACCAGATGGCTACACCTTC.

CDR3 DNA sequence: TGTGCCAGCAGTTCTGGGGGGGCCACCTACGAGCAGTACTTC. Its protein is CASSSGGATYEQYF. This chain uses TRBV6-5 with TRBJ2-7, with D perhaps TRBD2 (7 bases). From germline, CDR1 is MNHEY and CDR2 SVGAGI. V dropped 4 bases and J dropped 2 bases, with 12 bases sitting between them. The CDR3 consists of 14 residues.

In this sample, this clonotype turned up a few times. V gene TRBV7-9 combines with J gene TRBJ2-5, with a tentative D call TRBD2 (7 bases). The V end lost 5 bases, the J end lost 5 bases, and 15 bases lay between the germline ends. Germline lookup yields CDR1 SEHNR and CDR2 FQNEAQ (reference sequence). This CDR3 contains 14 residues. This chain's CDR3 is CASSAGGGLETQYF. CDR3 DNA: TGTGCCAGCAGCGCTGGCGGGGGCTTGGAGACCCAGTACTTC.

The sample holds one count of this clonotype. For the CDR3, the DNA is TGCAGTGCTCTTCCGGGACTAGAGCGGGGTTTCAATGAGCAGTACTTC. This gives the protein CSALPGLERGFNEQYF. This chain joins TRBV20-1 and TRBJ2-5; 8 bases are shared with TRBD2. V gave up 5 bases and J gave up 11 bases; unmatched junction bases: 22. Per the germline V gene, CDR1 is DFQATT and CDR2 is SNEGSKA (reference sequence). The CDR3 runs 16 residues.

The rearrangement joins TRBV5-6 to TRBJ1-2; D is unclear. The CDR3 extends over 14 amino acids. With 4 bases removed from V and 4 bases from J, the gap between germline ends came to 14 bases. Germline CDR1 and CDR2: SGHDT and YYEEEE. CDR3 amino acids: CASSLFGQPYGYTF. The CDR3 DNA is TGTGCCAGCAGCCTCTTCGGGCAGCCCTATGGCTACACCTTC.

In DNA, the CDR3 is TGTGCCAGCAGTCGGCGACTAGCGGGGACTTCAACTAGCACAGATACGCAGTATTTT. This translates into CASSRRLAGTSTSTDTQYF. The rearrangement links TRBV6-2 or TRBV6-3 to TRBJ2-3; 11 bases are a match to TRBD2. The V segment lost 5 bases and the J segment 0 bases; nucleotides outside the gene matches: 13. Germline CDR1 reads MNHEY; CDR2 reads SVGEGT. The CDR3 extends over 19 amino acids.

This clonotype was recorded a few times. An end of the junction does not agree with germline; a read error may underlie this. V usage is TRBV7-7 and J usage is TRBJ2-3, with no clear D. Germline V lookup: CDR1 SSHAT, CDR2 FNYEAQ (reference sequence). The CDR3 sequence is 15 residues long. In DNA, the CDR3 is TGTGCTAGCAGCTTAGTAGGTCTTCCCTCAGATACGCAGTATTTT. This sequence encodes CASSLVGLPSDTQYF.

Notes on this clonotype: A junction boundary mismatches the germline segment, possibly from a read error. The rearrangement joins TRBV14 to TRBJ2-1; TRBD2 is a possible D gene (6 bases). Germline CDR1 SGHDN, CDR2 FVKESK. The CDR3 has 14 amino acids. The CDR3 here is CASGQLRGGREQFF. As DNA, the CDR3 is TGTGCCAGCGGCCAACTCAGAGGAGGGCGTGAGCAGTTCTTC. Complete variable domain (other parts from reference TRBV14 and TRBJ2-1): EAGVTQFPSHSVIEKGQTVTLRCDPISGHDNLYWYRRVMGKEIKFLLHFVKESKQDESGMPNNRFLAERTGGTYSTLKVQPAELEDSGVYFCASGQLRGGREQFFGPGTRLTVL.

This clonotype came up a few times. The chain recombines TRBV4-3 with TRBJ2-3; a weak D match, TRBD2 (5 bases). The CDR3 length is 17 residues. With 1 base removed from V and 0 bases from J, the gap between germline ends came to 14 bases. Germline V CDR1 and CDR2: LGHNA, YSLEER. Here the CDR3 reads CASSQGGGTPSTDTQYF. The CDR3 DNA reads TGCGCCAGCAGCCAAGGTGGAGGTACCCCTAGCACAGATACGCAGTATTTT.

This clonotype was recorded a few times. The chain has TRBV7-3 and TRBJ2-3; D call uncertain. The CDR3 sequence is 14 residues long. Germline V gene sequence: CDR1 SGHTA, CDR2 FQGTGA. Trimming pared 6 bases from V and 1 base from J, leaving 11 bases between. CDR3 residues: CASSFWGRTDTQYF. The CDR3 nucleotides read TGTGCCAGCAGTTTTTGGGGTCGCACAGATACGCAGTATTTT.

This clonotype was counted between two and nine times. Here the CDR3 reads CASSLPGGGGREETQYF. Written as DNA, the CDR3 is TGTGCCAGCAGCTTACCAGGCGGGGGGGGTAGAGAGGAGACCCAGTACTTC. This chain uses TRBV7-2 with TRBJ2-5, with 9 bases matching TRBD2. The CDR3 is 17 residues long. The ends lost 2 bases at V and 5 bases at J; junction bases unmatched: 12. The germline V gene encodes CDR1 SGHTA and CDR2 FQGNSA.